This T cell receptor beta chain derives from a study of T cell repertoires in cytomegalovirus infection (dated by TCRdb to the late 2010s). About the investigation overall: Recently identified HLA-C-restricted CMV epitopes, whose presentation resists viral immunomodulation, were targeted by peptide stimulations together with well-studied HLA-B-restricted epitopes. Donor HLA type was relevant to the analysis, as public TCR beta signatures indicated carriage of CMV infection together with the matching HLA type.

The treatment or condition label of this sample denotes: in vitro stimulation with specific CMV peptide epitopes to enrich CMV-specific T cells. Sequenced using an Illumina HiSeq 1500. In TCRdb, the public reads were trimmed at Q25 with fastp and aligned with MiXCR, with productive beta chains retained. Each CDR3 protein gets just one entry, which takes the most common genes and DNA from the rows behind it. The sample table holds 700,000 to 900,000 distinct CDR3 sequences, of which approximately 32% were seen once. Around 14% of the sample rests with the top ten. Broad study findings and their caveats: In both this cohort and an independent roughly 400-donor cohort, the cumulative frequency of public TCR beta family members distinguished carriers of CMV infection plus the relevant HLA type. The ex vivo response was dominated by HLA-C-restricted CMV-specific TCR beta clonotypes, which also provided the single most frequent clonotype in two of eight donors.

This clonotype was recorded at least ten times. Its antigen is not yet known. No base quality information exists; no much larger clone differs at one position. This sample comprised cultured CD8+ T cells from PBMCs, obtained from culture after CMV antigen stimulation. The clonotype comes from a human donor in good health (CMV status not recorded). Some clones in this sample may be carry-over from other donors' samples.

At the DNA level, the sequence is TGCGCCAGCAGCCAAGATCAAGCATTACTCTATGGCTACACCTTC. Its protein is CASSQDQALLYGYTF. The sequence is built from TRBV4-1 and TRBJ1-2, with no reliable assignment of the D segment. V is clipped by 0 bases and J by 4 bases, and the sequence between their germline boundaries is 12 bases long. The CDR3 numbers 15 residues from cysteine through phenylalanine. This entry keeps only the CDR3 DNA: 45 bases, framed from base 1. The germline V gene yields MGHRA for CDR1 and YSYEKL for CDR2.